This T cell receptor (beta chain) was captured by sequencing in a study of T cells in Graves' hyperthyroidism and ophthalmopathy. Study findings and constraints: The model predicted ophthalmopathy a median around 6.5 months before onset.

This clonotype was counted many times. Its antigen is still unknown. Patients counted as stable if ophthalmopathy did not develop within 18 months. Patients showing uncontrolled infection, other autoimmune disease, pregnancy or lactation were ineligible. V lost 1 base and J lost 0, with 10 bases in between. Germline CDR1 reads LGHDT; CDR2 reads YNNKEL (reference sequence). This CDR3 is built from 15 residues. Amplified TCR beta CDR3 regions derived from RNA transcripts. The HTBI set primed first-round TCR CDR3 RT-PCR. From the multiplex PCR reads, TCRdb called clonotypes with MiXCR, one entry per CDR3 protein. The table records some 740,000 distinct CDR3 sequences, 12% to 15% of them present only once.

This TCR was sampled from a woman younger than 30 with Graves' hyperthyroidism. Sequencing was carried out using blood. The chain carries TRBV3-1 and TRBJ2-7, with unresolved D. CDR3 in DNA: TGTGCCAGCAGCCAAGTTCTCGGGTCCTCCTACGAGCAGTACTTC. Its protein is CASSQVLGSSYEQYF.